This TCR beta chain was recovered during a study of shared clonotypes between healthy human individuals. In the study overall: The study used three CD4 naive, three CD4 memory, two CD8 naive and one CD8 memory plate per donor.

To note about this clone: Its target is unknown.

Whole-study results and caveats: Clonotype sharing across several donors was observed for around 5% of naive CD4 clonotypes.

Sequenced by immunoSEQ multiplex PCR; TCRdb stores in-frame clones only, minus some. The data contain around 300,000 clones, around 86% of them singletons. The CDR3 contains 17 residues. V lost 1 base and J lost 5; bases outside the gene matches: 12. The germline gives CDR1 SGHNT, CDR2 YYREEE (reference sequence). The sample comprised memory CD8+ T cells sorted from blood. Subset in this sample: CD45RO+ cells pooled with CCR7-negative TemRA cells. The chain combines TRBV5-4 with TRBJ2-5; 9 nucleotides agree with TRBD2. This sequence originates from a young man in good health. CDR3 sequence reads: CASSLSRASGDWETQYF. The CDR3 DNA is TGTGCCAGCAGCTTGTCTCGGGCTAGCGGGGACTGGGAGACCCAGTACTTC.